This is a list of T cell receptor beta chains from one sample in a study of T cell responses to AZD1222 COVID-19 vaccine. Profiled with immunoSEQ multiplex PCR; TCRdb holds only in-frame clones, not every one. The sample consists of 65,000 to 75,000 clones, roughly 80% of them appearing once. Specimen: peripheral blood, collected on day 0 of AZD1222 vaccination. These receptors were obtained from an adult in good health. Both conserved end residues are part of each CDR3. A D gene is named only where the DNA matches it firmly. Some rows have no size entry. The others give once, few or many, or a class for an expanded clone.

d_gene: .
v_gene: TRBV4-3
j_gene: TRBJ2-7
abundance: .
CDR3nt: TGCGCCAGCAGCGGAGGGGTTTCCGGCTACGAGCAGTACTTC
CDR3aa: CASSGGVSGYEQYF

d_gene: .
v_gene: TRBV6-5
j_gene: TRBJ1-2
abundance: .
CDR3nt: TGTGCCAGCAGGGCGACAGGAATATATGGCTACACCTTC
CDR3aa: CASRATGIYGYTF

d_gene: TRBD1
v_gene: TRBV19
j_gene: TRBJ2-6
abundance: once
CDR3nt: TGTGCCAGTAGTGAACAGGGGTATGGGGCCAACGTCCTGACTTTC
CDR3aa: CASSEQGYGANVLTF

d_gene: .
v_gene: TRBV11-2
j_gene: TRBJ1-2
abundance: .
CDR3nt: TGTGCCAGCAGCTTAGTAGCCAGGAGTGAGCGAGGCTACACCTTC
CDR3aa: CASSLVARSERGYTF

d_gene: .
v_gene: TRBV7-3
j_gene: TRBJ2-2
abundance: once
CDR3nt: TGTGCCAGCACCCTACAGAGTAACACCGGGGAGCTGTTTTTT
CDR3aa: CASTLQSNTGELFF

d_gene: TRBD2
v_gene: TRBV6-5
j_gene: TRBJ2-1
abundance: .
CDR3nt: TGTGCCAGCAGTTACTCGAGTGGGAGGGCAAATGAGCAGTTCTTC
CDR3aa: CASSYSSGRANEQFF

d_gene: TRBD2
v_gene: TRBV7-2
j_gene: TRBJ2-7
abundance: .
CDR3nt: TGTGCCAGCAGCTCCGGGACTAGCGGCTACGAGCAGTACTTC
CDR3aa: CASSSGTSGYEQYF

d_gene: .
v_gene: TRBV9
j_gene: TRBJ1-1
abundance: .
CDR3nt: TGTGCCAGCAGCGTACTCCAGGGCTCTGAAGCTTTCTTT
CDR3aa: CASSVLQGSEAFF

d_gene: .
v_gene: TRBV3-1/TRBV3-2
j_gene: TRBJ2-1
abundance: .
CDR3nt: TGTGCCAGCAGCCAAGATAGCCAGATATCCTACAATGAGCAGTTCTTC
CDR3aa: CASSQDSQISYNEQFF

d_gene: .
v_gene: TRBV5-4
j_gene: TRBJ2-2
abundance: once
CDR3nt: TGTGCCAGCAGCTCCGGCTCGACTAGAAATGTAGGGGAGCTGTTTTTT
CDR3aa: CASSSGSTRNVGELFF

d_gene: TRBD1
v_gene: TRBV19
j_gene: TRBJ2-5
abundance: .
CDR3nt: TGTGCCAGTAGTTCATACGGGACAGGGTACCAAGAGACCCAGTACTTC
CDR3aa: CASSSYGTGYQETQYF

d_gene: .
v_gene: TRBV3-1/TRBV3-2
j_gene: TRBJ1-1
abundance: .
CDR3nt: TGTGCCAGCAGCCTTGGGACCTACACTGAAGCTTTCTTT
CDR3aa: CASSLGTYTEAFF